This TCR beta chain was identified during a study of cytomegalovirus exposure and HLA in healthy donors. For the study at large: The 120 or so validation repertoires were reported in a later analysis to have been generated on the same platform as the approximately 700 first-cohort repertoires. Study results and limitations: Fewer than 200 TCR beta chains were listed as cytomegalovirus-associated.

Sequenced by immunoSEQ multiplex PCR; TCRdb stores in-frame clones only, minus some. The sample has over 200,000 clones; more than 75% are singletons. The CDR3 covers 15 residues. The V and J ends lost 2 bases and 3 bases respectively, with 14 bases between them. Looked up from germline, CDR1 is SGHDN and CDR2 is FVKESK. As concerns this clone: The antigen remains undetermined.

Sequenced sample: PBMCs. The chain has TRBV14 and TRBJ2-7; tentative D call: TRBD1 (6 bases). This clonotype originated in a woman between 18 and 30 years old in good health and CMV-seropositive. This CDR3 is CASSQNRVWGYEQYF. The DNA of the CDR3 is TGTGCCAGCAGCCAAAACAGGGTATGGGGCTACGAGCAGTACTTC.